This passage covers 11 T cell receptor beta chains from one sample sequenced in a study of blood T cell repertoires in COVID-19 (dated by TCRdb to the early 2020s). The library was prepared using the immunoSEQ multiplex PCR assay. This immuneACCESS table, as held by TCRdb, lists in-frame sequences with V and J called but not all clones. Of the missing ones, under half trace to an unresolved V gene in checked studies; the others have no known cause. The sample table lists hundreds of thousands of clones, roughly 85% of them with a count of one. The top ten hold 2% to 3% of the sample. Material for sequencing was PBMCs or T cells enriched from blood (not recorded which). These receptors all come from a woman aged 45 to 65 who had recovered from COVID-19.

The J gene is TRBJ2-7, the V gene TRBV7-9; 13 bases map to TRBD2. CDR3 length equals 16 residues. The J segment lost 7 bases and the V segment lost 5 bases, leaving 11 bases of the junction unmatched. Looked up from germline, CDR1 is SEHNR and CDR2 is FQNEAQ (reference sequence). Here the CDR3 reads CASSPVLAGGRGEQYF. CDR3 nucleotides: TGTGCCAGCAGCCCCGTACTAGCGGGAGGGCGGGGGGAGCAGTACTTC.

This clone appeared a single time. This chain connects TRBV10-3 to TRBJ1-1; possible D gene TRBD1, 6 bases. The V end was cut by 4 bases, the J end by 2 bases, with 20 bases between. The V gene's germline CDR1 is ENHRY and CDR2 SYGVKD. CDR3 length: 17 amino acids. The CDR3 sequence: CAISGQGGNDRNTEAFF. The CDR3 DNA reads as TGTGCCATCAGTGGCCAAGGGGGAAACGACAGAAACACTGAAGCTTTCTTT.

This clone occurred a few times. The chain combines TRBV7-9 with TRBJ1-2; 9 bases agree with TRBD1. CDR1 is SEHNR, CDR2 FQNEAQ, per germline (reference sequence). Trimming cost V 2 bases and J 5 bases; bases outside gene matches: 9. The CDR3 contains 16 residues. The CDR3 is CASSLIRQGVPYGYTF. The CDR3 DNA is TGTGCCAGCAGCTTAATCCGACAGGGGGTCCCTTATGGCTACACCTTC.

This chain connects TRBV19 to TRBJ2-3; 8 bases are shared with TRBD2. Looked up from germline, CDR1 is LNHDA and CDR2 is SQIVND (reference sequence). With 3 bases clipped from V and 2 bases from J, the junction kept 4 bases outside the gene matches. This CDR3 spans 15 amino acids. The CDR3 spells CASSITSGYTDTQYF. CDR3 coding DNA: TGTGCCAGTAGTATCACTAGCGGCTACACAGATACGCAGTATTTT.

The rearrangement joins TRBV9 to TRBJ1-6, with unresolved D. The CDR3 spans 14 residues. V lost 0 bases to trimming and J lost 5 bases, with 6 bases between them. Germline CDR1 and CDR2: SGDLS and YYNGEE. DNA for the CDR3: TGTGCCAGCAGCGTAGATCAGGATAATTCACCCCTCCACTTT. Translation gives CASSVDQDNSPLHF.

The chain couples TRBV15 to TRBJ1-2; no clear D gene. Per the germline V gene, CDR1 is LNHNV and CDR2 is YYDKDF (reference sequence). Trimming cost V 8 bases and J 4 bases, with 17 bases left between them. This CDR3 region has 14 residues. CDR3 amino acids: CATQIDPGGYGYTF. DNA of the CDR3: TGTGCCACCCAGATTGACCCAGGAGGCTATGGCTACACCTTC.

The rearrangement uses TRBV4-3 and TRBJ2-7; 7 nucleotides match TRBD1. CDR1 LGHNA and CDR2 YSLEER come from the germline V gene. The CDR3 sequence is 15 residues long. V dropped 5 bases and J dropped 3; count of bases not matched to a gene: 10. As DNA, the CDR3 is TGCGCCAGCAGCTCCGCAGTGGACAGGAGCTACGAGCAGTACTTC. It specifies CASSSAVDRSYEQYF.

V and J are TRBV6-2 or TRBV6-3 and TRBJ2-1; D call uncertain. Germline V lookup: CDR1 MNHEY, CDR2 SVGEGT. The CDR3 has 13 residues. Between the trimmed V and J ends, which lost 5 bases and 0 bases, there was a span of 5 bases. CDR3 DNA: TGTGCCAGCAGTAGAGGCTCCTACAATGAGCAGTTCTTC. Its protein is CASSRGSYNEQFF.

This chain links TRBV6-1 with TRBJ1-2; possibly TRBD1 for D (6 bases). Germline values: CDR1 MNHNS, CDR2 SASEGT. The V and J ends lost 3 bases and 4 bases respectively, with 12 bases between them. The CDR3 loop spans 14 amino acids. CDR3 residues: CASSDLQGSYGYTF. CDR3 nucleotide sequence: TGTGCCAGCAGTGATCTACAGGGAAGCTATGGCTACACCTTC.

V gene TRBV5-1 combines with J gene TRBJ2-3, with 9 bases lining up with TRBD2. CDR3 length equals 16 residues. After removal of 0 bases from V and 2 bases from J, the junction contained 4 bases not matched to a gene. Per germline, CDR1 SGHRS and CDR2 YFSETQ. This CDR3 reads CASSLAVAGVTDTQYF. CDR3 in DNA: TGCGCCAGCAGCTTGGCGGTAGCGGGAGTCACAGATACGCAGTATTTT.

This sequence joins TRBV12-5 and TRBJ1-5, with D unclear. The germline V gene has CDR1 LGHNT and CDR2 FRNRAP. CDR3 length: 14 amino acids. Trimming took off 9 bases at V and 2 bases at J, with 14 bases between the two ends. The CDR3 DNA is TGTGCTAGCCAAACCCGGGTGGGCAATCAGCCCCAGCATTTT. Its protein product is CASQTRVGNQPQHF.